A single T cell receptor beta chain is shown here with its context. Its target is unknown. The data belong to a study of memory CD4+ T cells and cytomegalovirus serostatus. Study results and limitations: Median bootstrapped AUC for CMV status was roughly 0.95 originally, less than 0.93 US-trained. About 40% of the roughly 150 known CMV-associated TCRbeta sequences appeared in CD4+ memory.

Looked up from germline, CDR1 is SGHRS and CDR2 is YFSETQ. With 4 bases removed from V and 5 bases from J, the gap between germline ends came to 14 bases. CDR3 length: 14 amino acids. The sort gate was single viable CD3+CD4+CD8-CD45RO+ cells for memory CD4+ T cells. Authors' analysis steps: After removing out-of-frame reads, 2,204,828 distinct TCRbeta sequences remained. The method was immunoSEQ multiplex PCR; TCRdb's version includes in-frame clones alone and lacks a portion of them. From that table come the V and J calls and clone size; the DNA was used to work out D and trimming. The sample includes about 56,000 clones, 82% seen only once; the top ten take approximately 0.43%.

The sequenced sample was memory CD4+ T cells from blood. The receptor comes from an adult in good health and CMV-seronegative. The J gene is TRBJ2-3, the V gene TRBV5-1, with D perhaps TRBD1 (5 bases). This chain's CDR3 is CASSIRQSGDTQYF. CDR3 DNA: TGCGCCAGCAGCATCCGACAGTCCGGAGATACGCAGTATTTT.